Given below is one TCR beta chain in context. Study processing details: Researchers report that nucleated cell counts were estimated from reference gene primer amplification. Produced via immunoSEQ multiplex PCR; TCRdb's table is partial and in-frame only. V and J calls plus clone size are reproduced from that table; the DNA served to infer D and trimming. The sample has 250,000 to 350,000 clones; around nine tenths are singletons. These data are taken from a study of blood T cell repertoires in COVID-19. About the research overall: Nucleic acid was either cDNA or gDNA, and it came from T cells, B-cell-depleted T cells, or PBMCs.

The receptor was derived from a woman aged 25 to 39 with COVID-19, enrolled during active disease. Sequencing was done on a sample of peripheral blood.

The DNA of the CDR3 is TGTGCCAGCTCATCTACGGGAGGCGCAGATACGCAGTATTTT. Protein product: CASSSTGGADTQYF. The chain recombines TRBV18 with TRBJ2-3, with TRBD2 matching over 7 bases. Germline V CDR1 and CDR2: KGHSH, LQKENI. The CDR3 has 14 amino acids. Unmatched junction bases numbered 6, after V lost 5 bases and J lost 4 bases.